The source of this T cell receptor (beta chain) is a study of spatial heterogeneity in lung cancer. Every individual TCR cDNA molecule carried its own unique molecular identifier, which allowed correction of PCR and sequencing errors. Via MiXCR, TCRdb re-called the 5' RACE reads, giving one row per CDR3 protein. The sample includes some 30,000 distinct CDR3 sequences, less than 11% of them seen just once. This clonotype occurred a few times. Trimming removed 1 base at V and 0 bases at J, with 6 bases between. The CDR3 consists of 14 residues. Germline CDR1 reads SEHNR; CDR2 reads FQNEAQ (reference sequence). The time point is: blood at routine non-recurrence follow-up after resection. The authors sequenced whole RNA from tumor, nontumor lung or frozen PBMC without sorting.

This sequence originates from a female donor with early-stage non-small cell lung cancer. Sequences were derived from PBMCs, sampled at follow-up. The chain carries TRBV7-9 and TRBJ1-1, with D perhaps matching TRBD1 (5 bases). This CDR3 is CASSLGTLNTEAFF. The CDR3 DNA is TGTGCCAGCAGCTTAGGGACATTGAACACTGAAGCTTTCTTT.